The TCR beta chain described here comes from a study of CD8+ T cells in alopecia areata. As for the study in general: Skin-grafted approximately 7-10-week-old female C3H/HeJ mice received tissue from roughly 6-12-month-old C3H/HeJ donors with spontaneous alopecia.

Study results and caveats: Sequences from scalp samples also cover resident alphabeta T cells of normal skin. Lesional scalp exceeded normal scalp in clonality, especially in alopecia totalis/universalis.

Germline-derived CDR1 and CDR2 are NNHDY and SYVADS. This CDR3 has 13 amino acids. The authors sorted pooled cutaneous lymph node cells using CD4, CD8alpha, NKG2D, NKG2ACE and other markers. Only a few counts were recorded for this clone. The antigen remains undetermined. Germline and genes: mouse. The read halts 4 residues ahead of the CDR3 end, with the missing end drawn from the germline J gene. Other DNA sequences from this sample encode an identical CDR3 as well. Extracted RNA was reverse transcribed into cDNA, the sequencing template. Clones were sequenced by immunoSEQ multiplex PCR, and TCRdb holds only the in-frame ones, with some missing. The table lists approximately 280,000 clones, with no singletons.

The sequence came from a C3H/HeJ mouse with alopecia areata. The MHC haplotype of this mouse line is H2-k. What was sequenced was CD4+ T cells sorted from a lymph node. The chain is built from TRBV13-3 and TRBJ1-2, with 8 bases identical to TRBD1. CDR3 sequence reads: CASSQGAGSDYTF. CDR3 bases read: TGTGCCAGCAGTCAGGGGGCAGGATCC.